The T cell receptor (beta chain) under discussion was sequenced for a study of blood T cell repertoires in COVID-19. Whole-study context: The samples span acute and convalescent COVID-19 from the United States, Italy and Spain.

Seattle's enrolled individuals joined amid active infection and were then monitored longitudinally. This CDR3 comprises 12 residues. From germline, CDR1 is SGHNT and CDR2 YENEEA. V was cut by 0 bases and J by 7 bases, with 4 bases left in between. In the original analysis: Researchers report that nucleated cell counts were estimated from reference gene primer amplification. TCRdb keeps only in-frame clones here, not all; method: immunoSEQ multiplex PCR. V, J and clone size were drawn from that table, and D and trimming were deduced from the DNA. The data show about 34,000 clones, roughly 80% seen once.

This chain links TRBV11-3 with TRBJ2-1; D gene ambiguous. The sample comprised peripheral blood. The sequence derives from a man aged 65 to 85 with COVID-19, enrolled during active disease. CDR3 DNA sequence: TGTGCCAGCAGCTTAGATCTAAATGAGCAGTTCTTC. This sequence encodes CASSLDLNEQFF.